This T cell receptor beta chain was profiled in a study of T-cell reconstitution after alpha-beta-depleted transplantation in children. V lost 1 base and J 9 bases, leaving 22 bases between the germline ends. This CDR3 region has 17 residues. The germline CDR1 and CDR2 sequences are SEHNR and FQNEAQ (reference sequence). Unique molecular identifiers were incorporated when the TCRbeta library was constructed. TCRdb re-called the PCR reads through MiXCR, storing one row per CDR3 protein. The sample carries fewer than 200,000 distinct CDR3 sequences, about 6.4% recorded once. This clonotype was seen repeatedly, ten times or more.

The sequence was collected from a human donor who donated a stem cell graft to a child with Wiskott-Aldrich syndrome. V gene TRBV7-9 combines with J gene TRBJ2-1; a possible D gene is TRBD2 (6 bases). The input for sequencing was PBMCs from the stem cell graft donor, taken from the stem cell graft. The CDR3 DNA follows: TGTGCCAGCAGCTTAGATTCCCGCGGGAAGATGAATAGTGAGCAGTTCTTC. This sequence encodes CASSLDSRGKMNSEQFF.